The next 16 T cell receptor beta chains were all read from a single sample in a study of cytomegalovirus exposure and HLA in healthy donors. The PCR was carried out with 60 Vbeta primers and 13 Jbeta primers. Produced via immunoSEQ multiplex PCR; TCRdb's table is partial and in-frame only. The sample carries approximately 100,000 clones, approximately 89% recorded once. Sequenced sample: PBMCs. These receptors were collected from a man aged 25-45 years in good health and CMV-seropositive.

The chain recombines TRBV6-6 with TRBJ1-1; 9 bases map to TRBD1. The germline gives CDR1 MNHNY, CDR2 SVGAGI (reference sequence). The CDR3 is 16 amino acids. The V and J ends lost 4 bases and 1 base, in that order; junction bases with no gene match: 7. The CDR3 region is CASSLPGQGPNTEAFF. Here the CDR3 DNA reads TGTGCCAGCAGTTTACCGGGACAGGGACCGAACACTGAAGCTTTCTTT.

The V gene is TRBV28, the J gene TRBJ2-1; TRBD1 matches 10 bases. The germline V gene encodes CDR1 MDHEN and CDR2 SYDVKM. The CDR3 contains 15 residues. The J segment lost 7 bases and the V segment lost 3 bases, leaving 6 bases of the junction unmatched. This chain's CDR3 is CASSLTGGARNEQFF. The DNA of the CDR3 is TGTGCCAGCAGTTTGACAGGGGGCGCGAGGAATGAGCAGTTCTTC. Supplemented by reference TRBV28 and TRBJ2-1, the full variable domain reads DVKVTQSSRYLVKRTGEKVFLECVQDMDHENMFWYRQDPGLGLRLIYFSYDVKMKEKGDIPEGYSVSREKKERFSLILESASTNQTSMYLCASSLTGGARNEQFFGPGTRLTVL.

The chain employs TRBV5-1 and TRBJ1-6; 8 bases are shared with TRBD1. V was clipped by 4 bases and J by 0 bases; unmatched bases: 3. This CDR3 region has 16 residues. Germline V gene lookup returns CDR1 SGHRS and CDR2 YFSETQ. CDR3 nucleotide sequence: TGCGCCAGCAGCGCCACAGGGGGCTCCTATAATTCACCCCTCCACTTT. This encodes CASSATGGSYNSPLHF.

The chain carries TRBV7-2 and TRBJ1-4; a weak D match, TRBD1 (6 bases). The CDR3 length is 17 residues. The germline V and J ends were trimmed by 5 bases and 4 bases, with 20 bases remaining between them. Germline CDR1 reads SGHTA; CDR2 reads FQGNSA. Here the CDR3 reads CASSQLGRGTGNEKLFF. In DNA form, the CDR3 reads TGTGCCAGCAGCCAACTGGGTAGGGGGACGGGTAATGAAAAACTGTTTTTT.

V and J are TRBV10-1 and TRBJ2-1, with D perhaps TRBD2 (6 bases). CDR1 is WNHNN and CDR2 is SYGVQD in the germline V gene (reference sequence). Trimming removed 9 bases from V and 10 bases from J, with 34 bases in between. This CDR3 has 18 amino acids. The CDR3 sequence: CARAGAFGASATIGEQFF. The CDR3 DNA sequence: TGCGCCAGGGCCGGGGCTTTTGGGGCTAGCGCTACAATCGGGGAGCAGTTCTTC.

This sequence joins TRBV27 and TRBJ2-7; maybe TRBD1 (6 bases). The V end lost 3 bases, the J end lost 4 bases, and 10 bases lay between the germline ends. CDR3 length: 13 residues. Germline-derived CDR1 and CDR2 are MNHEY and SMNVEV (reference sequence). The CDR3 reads CASSFGTSYEQYF. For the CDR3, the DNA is TGTGCCAGCAGTTTCGGGACATCTTACGAGCAGTACTTC.

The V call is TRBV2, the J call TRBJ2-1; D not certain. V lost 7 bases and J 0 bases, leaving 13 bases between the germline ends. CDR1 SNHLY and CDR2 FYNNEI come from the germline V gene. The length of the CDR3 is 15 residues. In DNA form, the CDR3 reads TGTGCCAGCAAGCAGCGCCCGAGCTCCTACAATGAGCAGTTCTTC. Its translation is CASKQRPSSYNEQFF.

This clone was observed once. CDR3 loop: CASGLAGGLEQYF. Here the CDR3 DNA reads TGTGCCAGCGGACTAGCGGGAGGACTGGAGCAGTACTTC. This chain links TRBV27 with TRBJ2-7; 14 nucleotides align to TRBD2. CDR1 is MNHEY, CDR2 SMNVEV, per germline (reference sequence). The CDR3 extends over 13 amino acids. V gave up 8 bases and J gave up 7 bases; unmatched junction bases: 4.

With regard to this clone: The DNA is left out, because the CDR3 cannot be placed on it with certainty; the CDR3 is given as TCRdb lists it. CDR3 sequence reads: CASSFLEREDGYTF. This chain joins TRBV27 and TRBJ1-2. Counting both end residues, the CDR3 totals 14 amino acids. CDR1 and CDR2 (germline): MNHEY, SMNVEV (reference sequence).

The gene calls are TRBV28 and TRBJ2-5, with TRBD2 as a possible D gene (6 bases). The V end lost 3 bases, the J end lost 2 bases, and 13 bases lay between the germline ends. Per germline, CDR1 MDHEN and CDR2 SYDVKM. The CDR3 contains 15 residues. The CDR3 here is CASSLMGGRQETQYF. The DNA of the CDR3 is TGTGCCAGCAGTTTGATGGGGGGTCGGCAAGAGACCCAGTACTTC.

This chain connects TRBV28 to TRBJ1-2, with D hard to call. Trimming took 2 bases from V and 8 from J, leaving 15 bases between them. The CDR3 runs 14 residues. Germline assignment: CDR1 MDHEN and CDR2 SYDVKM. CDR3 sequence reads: CASSLPGRGQGYTF. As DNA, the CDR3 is TGTGCCAGCAGTTTACCCGGACGAGGGCAGGGCTACACCTTC.

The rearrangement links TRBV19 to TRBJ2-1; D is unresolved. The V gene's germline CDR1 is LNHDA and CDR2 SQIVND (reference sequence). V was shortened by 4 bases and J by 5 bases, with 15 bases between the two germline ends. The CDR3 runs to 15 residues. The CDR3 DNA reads TGTGCCAGTAGTACATATCACAGAGTAGACAATGAGCAGTTCTTC. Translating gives CASSTYHRVDNEQFF. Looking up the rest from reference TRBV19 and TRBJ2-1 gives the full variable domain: DGGITQSPKYLFRKEGQNVTLSCEQNLNHDAMYWYRQDPGQGLRLIYYSQIVNDFQKGDIAEGYSVSREKKESFPLTVTSAQKNPTAFYLCASSTYHRVDNEQFFGPGTRLTVL.

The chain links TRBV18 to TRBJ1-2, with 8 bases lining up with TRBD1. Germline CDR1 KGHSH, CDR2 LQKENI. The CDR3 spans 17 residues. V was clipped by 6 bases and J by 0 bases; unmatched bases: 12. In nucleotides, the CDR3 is TGTGCCAGCTCCCAAAATCGACCGGGACAGGCTAACTATGGCTACACCTTC. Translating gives CASSQNRPGQANYGYTF.

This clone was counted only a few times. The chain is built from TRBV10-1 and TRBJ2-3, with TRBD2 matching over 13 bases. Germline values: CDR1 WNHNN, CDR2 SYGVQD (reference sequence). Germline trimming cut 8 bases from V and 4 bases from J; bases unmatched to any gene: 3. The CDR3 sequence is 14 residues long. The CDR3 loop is CASRTSGRADTQYF. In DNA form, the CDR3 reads TGCGCCAGCCGGACTAGCGGGAGAGCAGATACGCAGTATTTT.

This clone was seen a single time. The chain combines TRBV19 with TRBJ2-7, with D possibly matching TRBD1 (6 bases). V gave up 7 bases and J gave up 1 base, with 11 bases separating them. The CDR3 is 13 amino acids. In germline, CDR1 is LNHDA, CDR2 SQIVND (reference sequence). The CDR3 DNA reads TGTGCCAGTACCCCGGGACATTCCTACGAGCAGTACTTC. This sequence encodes CASTPGHSYEQYF.

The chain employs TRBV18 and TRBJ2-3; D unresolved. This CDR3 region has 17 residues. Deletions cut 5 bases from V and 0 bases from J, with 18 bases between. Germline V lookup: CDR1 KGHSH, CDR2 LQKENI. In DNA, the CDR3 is TGTGCCAGCTCATCCTACCACGAGGAAGCTAGCACAGATACGCAGTATTTT. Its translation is CASSSYHEEASTDTQYF. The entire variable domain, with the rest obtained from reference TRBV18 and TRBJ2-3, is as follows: NAGVMQNPRHLVRRRGQEARLRCSPMKGHSHVYWYRQLPEEGLKFMVYLQKENIIDESGMPKERFSAEFPKEGPSILRIQQVVRGDSAAYFCASSSYHEEASTDTQYFGPGTRLTVL.